A single sample gave rise to the 9 T cell receptor beta chains below, sequenced in a study of cytomegalovirus exposure and HLA in healthy donors. The study ran its PCR with 60 Vbeta and 13 Jbeta primers. Measured with immunoSEQ multiplex PCR; TCRdb has only the in-frame clones, and not every one. This repertoire shows 100,000 to 150,000 clones, 77% found once; its top ten account for approximately 4.2%. The sample consisted of PBMCs. These receptors were collected from a male donor in good health and CMV-seropositive.

This clone has just a few counts. CDR3 coding DNA: TGTGCCAACCTAACCCATCCGGGACAAAAAACCTACGAGCAGTACTTC. This encodes CANLTHPGQKTYEQYF. The chain is built from TRBV27 and TRBJ2-5; perhaps TRBD1 as D (6 bases). The DNA end favors TRBJ2-7, so the J call may be wrong. The CDR3 sequence is 16 residues long. Per the germline V gene, CDR1 is MNHEY and CDR2 is SMNVEV (reference sequence).

The genes are TRBV30 and TRBJ2-1, with D perhaps TRBD1 (6 bases). CDR3 size: 14 residues. Between the trimmed V and J ends, which lost 3 bases and 4 bases, there was a span of 13 bases. CDR1 and CDR2 (germline): GTSNPN, SVGIG (reference sequence). CDR3 residues: CAWSDRITYNEQFF. In DNA form, the CDR3 reads TGTGCCTGGAGCGACAGGATTACATACAATGAGCAGTTCTTC. Variable domain in full (rest from reference TRBV30 and TRBJ2-1): SQTIHQWPATLVQPVGSPLSLECTVEGTSNPNLYWYRQAAGRGLQLLFYSVGIGQISSEVPQNLSASRPQDRQFILSSKKLLLSDSGFYLCAWSDRITYNEQFFGPGTRLTVL.

The sample holds a few counts of this clone. This chain connects TRBV7-2 to TRBJ2-1, with a tentative D call TRBD2 (7 bases). The CDR3 has 15 residues. Germline V gene data show CDR1 as SGHTA and CDR2 as FQGNSA. Trimming pared 4 bases from V and 10 bases from J, leaving 20 bases between. The CDR3, as DNA: TGTGCCAGCAGCTCACGGGGAGGGGGGGCGGGAGAGCAGTTCTTC. It specifies CASSSRGGGAGEQFF.

V usage is TRBV2 and J usage is TRBJ2-3; D not certain. The germline gives CDR1 SNHLY, CDR2 FYNNEI. The CDR3 is 12 amino acids. V lost 6 bases, J lost 5 bases, and 9 bases lay in between. CDR3 sequence: CASSLGRDTQYF. The CDR3 DNA reads TGTGCCAGCAGCCTCGGTCGAGATACGCAGTATTTT.

This clone was observed a handful of times. The V and J genes are TRBV11-2 and TRBJ1-2; 7 nucleotides align to TRBD1. This CDR3 is 13 amino acids long. Germline loops: CDR1 SGHAT, CDR2 FQNNGV. Trimming removed 5 bases from V and 7 bases from J; junction bases left unmatched: 7. The CDR3 sequence is CASSRTTGPGYTF. As DNA, the CDR3 is TGTGCCAGCAGCCGAACGACAGGGCCTGGCTACACCTTC.

The rearrangement uses TRBV6-1 and TRBJ2-7; D might be TRBD1 (5 bases). The germline V and J ends were trimmed by 10 bases and 2 bases, with 12 bases remaining between them. Looked up from germline, CDR1 is MNHNS and CDR2 is SASEGT. The CDR3 loop spans 12 amino acids. In DNA, the CDR3 is TGTGCCACCATGACAGTGGCCTACGAGCAGTACTTC. It encodes CATMTVAYEQYF.

This clone was seen a handful of times. The genes are TRBV7-2 and TRBJ2-7, with TRBD1 matching 7 bases. Germline V gene data show CDR1 as SGHTA and CDR2 as FQGNSA. V gave up 5 bases and J gave up 2 bases; unmatched junction bases: 3. CDR3 size: 13 residues. The CDR3 here is CASSLGGPYEQYF. CDR3 DNA sequence: TGTGCCAGCAGCCTAGGGGGCCCCTACGAGCAGTACTTC. Using reference TRBV7-2 and TRBJ2-7 for the parts outside the CDR3, the full variable domain is GAGVSQSPSNKVTEKGKDVELRCDPISGHTALYWYRQSLGQGLEFLIYFQGNSAPDKSGLPSDRFSAERTGGSVSTLTIQRTQQEDSAVYLCASSLGGPYEQYFGPGTRLTVT.

V usage is TRBV6-5 and J usage is TRBJ2-3, with a possible D match to TRBD2 (6 bases). The V gene's germline CDR1 is MNHEY and CDR2 SVGAGI. CDR3 size: 14 residues. V dropped 11 bases and J dropped 1 base, with 16 bases sitting between them. The CDR3 region has the DNA TGTGCCCGTCGGTCGGGACTTCGCACAGATACGCAGTATTTT. Its translation is CARRSGLRTDTQYF.

The chain's CDR3 is CASSSGADSYEQYF. The CDR3 bases are TGTGCCAGCAGCTCAGGGGCCGACTCCTACGAGCAGTACTTC. The rearrangement joins TRBV5-4 to TRBJ2-7, with a possible D match to TRBD1 (6 bases). CDR1 is SGHNT, CDR2 YYREEE, per germline (reference sequence). The ends were cut back, 3 bases at V and 0 bases at J, with 10 bases in the middle. The CDR3 totals 14 residues.